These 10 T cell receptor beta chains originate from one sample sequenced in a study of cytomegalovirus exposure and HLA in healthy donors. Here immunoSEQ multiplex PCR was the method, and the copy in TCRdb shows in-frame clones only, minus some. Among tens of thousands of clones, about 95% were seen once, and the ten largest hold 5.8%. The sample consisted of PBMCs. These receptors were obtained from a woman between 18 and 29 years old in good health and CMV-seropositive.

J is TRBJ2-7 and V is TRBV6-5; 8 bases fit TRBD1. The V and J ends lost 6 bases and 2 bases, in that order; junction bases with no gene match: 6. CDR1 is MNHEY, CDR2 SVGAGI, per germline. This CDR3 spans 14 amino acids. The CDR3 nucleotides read TGTGCCAGCAGCCGAGAGACAGGGGCCTACGAGCAGTACTTC. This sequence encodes CASSRETGAYEQYF.

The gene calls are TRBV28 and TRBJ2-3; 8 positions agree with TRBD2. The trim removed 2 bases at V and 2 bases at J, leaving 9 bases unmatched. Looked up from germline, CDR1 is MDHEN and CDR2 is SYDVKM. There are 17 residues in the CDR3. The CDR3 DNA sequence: TGTGCCAGCAGTTTAAGGTCGGGAGGGCCTATCACAGATACGCAGTATTTT. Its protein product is CASSLRSGGPITDTQYF.

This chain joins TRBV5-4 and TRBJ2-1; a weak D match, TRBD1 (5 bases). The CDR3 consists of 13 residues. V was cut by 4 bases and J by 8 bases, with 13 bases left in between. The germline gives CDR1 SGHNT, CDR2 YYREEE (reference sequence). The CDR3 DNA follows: TGTGCCAGCAGCCCGCTAGGGGTGGATGAGCAGTTCTTC. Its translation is CASSPLGVDEQFF.

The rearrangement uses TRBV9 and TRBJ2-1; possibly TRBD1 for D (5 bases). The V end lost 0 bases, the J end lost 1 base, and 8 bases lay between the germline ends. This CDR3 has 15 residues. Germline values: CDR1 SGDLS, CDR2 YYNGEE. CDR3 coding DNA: TGTGCCAGCAGCGTAGGATACAGGTCCTACAATGAGCAGTTCTTC. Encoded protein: CASSVGYRSYNEQFF.

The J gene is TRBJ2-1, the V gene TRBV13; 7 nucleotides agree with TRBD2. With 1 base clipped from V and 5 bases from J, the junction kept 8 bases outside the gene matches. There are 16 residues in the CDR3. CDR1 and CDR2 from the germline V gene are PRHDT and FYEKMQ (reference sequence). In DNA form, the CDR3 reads TGTGCCAGCAGCTTAGAGGGTAGCGGGCCAAACAATGAGCAGTTCTTC. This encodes CASSLEGSGPNNEQFF.

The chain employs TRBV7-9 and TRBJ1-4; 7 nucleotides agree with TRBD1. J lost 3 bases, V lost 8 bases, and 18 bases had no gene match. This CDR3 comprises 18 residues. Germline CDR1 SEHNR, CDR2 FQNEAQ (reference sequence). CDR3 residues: CASLQWRTGVSPNEKLFF. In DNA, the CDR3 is TGTGCCAGCCTTCAGTGGCGAACAGGGGTCTCACCTAATGAAAAACTGTTTTTT.

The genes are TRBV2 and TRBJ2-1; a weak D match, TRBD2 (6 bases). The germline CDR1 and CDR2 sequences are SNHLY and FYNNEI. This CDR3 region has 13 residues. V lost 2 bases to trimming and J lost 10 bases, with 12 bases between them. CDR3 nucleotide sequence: TGTGCCAGCAGTGAACAGCCCGCGGGGGAGCAGTTCTTC. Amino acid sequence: CASSEQPAGEQFF.

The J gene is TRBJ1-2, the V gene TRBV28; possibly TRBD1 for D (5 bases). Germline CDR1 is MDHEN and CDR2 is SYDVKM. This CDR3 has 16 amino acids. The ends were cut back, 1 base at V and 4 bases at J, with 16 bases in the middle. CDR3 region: CASSLYGPGDFYGYTF. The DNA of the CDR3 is TGTGCCAGCAGTTTATATGGGCCCGGGGACTTCTATGGCTACACCTTC.

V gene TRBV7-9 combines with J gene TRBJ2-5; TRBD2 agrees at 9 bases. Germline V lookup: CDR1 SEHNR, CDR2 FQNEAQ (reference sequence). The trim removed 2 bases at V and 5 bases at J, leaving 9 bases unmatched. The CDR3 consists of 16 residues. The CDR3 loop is CASSLIGGGAVETQYF. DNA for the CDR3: TGTGCCAGCAGCTTAATAGGCGGGGGGGCCGTGGAGACCCAGTACTTC. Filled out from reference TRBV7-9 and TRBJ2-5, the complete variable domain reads DTGVSQNPRHKITKRGQNVTFRCDPISEHNRLYWYRQTLGQGPEFLTYFQNEAQLEKSRLLSDRFSAERPKGSFSTLEIQRTEQGDSAMYLCASSLIGGGAVETQYFGPGTRLLVL.

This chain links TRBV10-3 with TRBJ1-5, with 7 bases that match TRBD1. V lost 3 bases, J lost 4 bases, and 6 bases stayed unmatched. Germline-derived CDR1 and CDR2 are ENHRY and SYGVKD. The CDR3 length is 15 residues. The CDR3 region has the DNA TGTGCCATCAGTGACCGACAGGGAGGTAATCAGCCCCAGCATTTT. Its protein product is CAISDRQGGNQPQHF.